These 32 T cell receptor beta chains were all obtained from the same sample, sequenced in a study of shared clonotypes between healthy human individuals (dated by TCRdb to 2018 to 2021). The method was the immunoSEQ multiplex PCR assay. Entries here come from immuneACCESS through TCRdb and include only in-frame sequences with V and J called. Some clones fail to appear in such tables; in the studies checked, an unresolved V gene covers under half of the shortfall, and the cause of the remainder is unknown. The table for this sample lists more than 1,200,000 clones; around 98.5% of them were counted only once. The top ten clonotypes cover 0.36% of the sample. The sequencing sample was made of naive CD4+ T cells sorted from blood. The cell subset or site label, read with the paper, signifies: CD45RA+ positively selected. All receptors come from a man younger than 40 in good health.

To note about this clone: This sample includes further DNA sequences coding for the same CDR3. V and J are TRBV5-1 and TRBJ2-3, with no clear D. Trimming pared 0 bases from V and 0 bases from J, leaving 5 bases between. The germline gives CDR1 SGHRS, CDR2 YFSETQ. The CDR3 spans 14 residues. CDR3 region: CASSLGRSTDTQYF. The CDR3 DNA is TGCGCCAGCAGCTTGGGCAGGAGCACAGATACGCAGTATTTT.

The chain joins TRBV4-3 to TRBJ2-3; the D is unclear. The CDR3 loop spans 15 amino acids. V lost 0 bases, J lost 0 bases, and 7 bases lay in between. From germline, CDR1 is LGHNA and CDR2 YSLEER. CDR3 nucleotides: TGCGCCAGCAGCCAAGAGGCGATGAGCACAGATACGCAGTATTTT. Translation gives CASSQEAMSTDTQYF.

Worth noting for this clone: This CDR3 is also generated by other DNA sequences in the sample. The chain employs TRBV5-1 and TRBJ2-7; D might be TRBD2 (6 bases). V shed 0 bases and J shed 6 bases, with 10 bases lying between them. CDR3 length: 13 residues. CDR1 and CDR2 (germline): SGHRS, YFSETQ. CDR3 DNA: TGCGCCAGCAGCTTGGACCCCGGGGGCGAGCAGTACTTC. The encoded protein is CASSLDPGGEQYF.

V is TRBV9 and J is TRBJ2-2, with 10 bases matching TRBD2. Germline V gene lookup returns CDR1 SGDLS and CDR2 YYNGEE. Trimming took 2 bases from V and 6 from J; bases not matched to a gene: 10. CDR3 length: 17 residues. In DNA, the CDR3 is TGTGCCAGCAGCGTCATTAGCGGGAGGTCGGGCGCCGGGGAGCTGTTTTTT. Its translation is CASSVISGRSGAGELFF.

V usage is TRBV19 and J usage is TRBJ2-7, with 7 bases that match TRBD1. The CDR3 runs 15 residues. Trimming took 4 bases from V and 5 from J; bases not matched to a gene: 11. The germline gives CDR1 LNHDA, CDR2 SQIVND (reference sequence). The CDR3 is CASSTITRQGHEQYF. CDR3 sequence (DNA): TGTGCCAGTAGTACGATCACCCGACAGGGACACGAGCAGTACTTC.

This chain connects TRBV9 to TRBJ2-1; D uncertain. V was shortened by 1 base and J by 3 bases, with 8 bases between the two germline ends. The germline CDR1 and CDR2 sequences are SGDLS and YYNGEE. The length of the CDR3 is 14 residues. CDR3 DNA: TGTGCCAGCAGCGTACTACCTAACTACAATGAGCAGTTCTTC. Translation: CASSVLPNYNEQFF. Using reference TRBV9 and TRBJ2-1 for the parts outside the CDR3, the full variable domain is DSGVTQTPKHLITATGQRVTLRCSPRSGDLSVYWYQQSLDQGLQFLIQYYNGEERAKGNILERFSAQQFPDLHSELNLSSLELGDSALYFCASSVLPNYNEQFFGPGTRLTVL.

This chain links TRBV5-1 with TRBJ2-7, with D unresolved. Germline CDR1 is SGHRS and CDR2 is YFSETQ. The V and J ends lost 2 bases and 2 bases respectively, with 14 bases between them. The CDR3 runs to 15 residues. The CDR3 loop is CASSFDTGPPYEQYF. CDR3 sequence (DNA): TGCGCCAGCAGCTTTGACACCGGGCCCCCCTACGAGCAGTACTTC.

The chain combines TRBV5-1 with TRBJ2-7; TRBD2 agrees at 9 bases. V dropped 3 bases and J dropped 2; count of bases not matched to a gene: 24. Per the germline V gene, CDR1 is SGHRS and CDR2 is YFSETQ. The CDR3 extends over 21 amino acids. CDR3 sequence (DNA): TGCGCCAGCAGCTCGCTGAGGAGAGATAGCGGGAGCGAAGGGCATACCTACGAGCAGTACTTC. Translating gives CASSSLRRDSGSEGHTYEQYF.

V and J are TRBV7-9 and TRBJ2-3; the D gene is possibly TRBD2 (6 bases). The germline V and J ends were trimmed by 6 bases and 6 bases, with 25 bases remaining between them. This CDR3 comprises 17 residues. CDR1 and CDR2 from the germline V gene are SEHNR and FQNEAQ (reference sequence). DNA for the CDR3: TGTGCCAGCAGTGGGGAAACTAGCCCTTACGAGGGGGATACGCAGTATTTT. This translates into CASSGETSPYEGDTQYF.

J is TRBJ2-1 and V is TRBV20-1; D is ambiguous. Germline V gene data show CDR1 as DFQATT and CDR2 as SNEGSKA (reference sequence). The CDR3 is made up of 11 amino acids. V was pared by 1 base and J by 10 bases, with 8 bases between. CDR3 nucleotide sequence: TGCAGTGCTAGAGCGAAGAGAGAGCAGTTCTTC. Translated, it gives CSARAKREQFF.

CDR3 residues: CASSFSRPGANVLTF. DNA for the CDR3: TGTGCCAGCAGTTTCTCCAGGCCTGGGGCCAACGTCCTGACTTTC. The J gene is TRBJ2-6, the V gene TRBV27, with no clear D. Germline CDR1 is MNHEY and CDR2 is SMNVEV (reference sequence). The CDR3 runs to 15 residues. Trimming removed 3 bases at V and 2 bases at J, with 8 bases between.

V and J are TRBV7-9 and TRBJ2-7; D could derive from TRBD1 or TRBD2 (5 bases each). This CDR3 spans 17 amino acids. CDR1 and CDR2 from the germline V gene are SEHNR and FQNEAQ (reference sequence). The V end was cut by 4 bases, the J end by 0 bases, with 19 bases between. Written as DNA, the CDR3 is TGTGCCAGCAGCTCCCTGCTCGCCGGGACGGTCTCCTACGAGCAGTACTTC. Amino acids: CASSSLLAGTVSYEQYF.

The chain couples TRBV30 to TRBJ2-2; 9 bases are a match to TRBD1. J gave up 4 bases and V 3 bases, and 12 bases lay outside the gene matches. The CDR3 length is 17 residues. The germline gives CDR1 GTSNPN, CDR2 SVGIG (reference sequence). The CDR3 loop is CAWREQGARGLTGELFF. CDR3 in DNA: TGTGCCTGGAGGGAACAGGGGGCAAGGGGTCTCACCGGGGAGCTGTTTTTT.

J is TRBJ1-5 and V is TRBV7-8; D possibly corresponds to TRBD1 (5 bases). Germline CDR1 SGHVS, CDR2 FQNEAQ. This CDR3 has 15 residues. The V gene lost 1 base and the J gene lost 1 base, with 8 bases spanning the gap. CDR3 sequence: CASSLGDWSNQPQHF. CDR3 coding DNA: TGTGCCAGCAGCTTAGGGGACTGGAGCAATCAGCCCCAGCATTTT. The full variable domain, in which reference TRBV7-8 and TRBJ1-5 provide the parts outside the CDR3, is GAGVSQSPRYKVAKRGQDVALRCDPISGHVSLFWYQQALGQGPEFLTYFQNEAQLDKSGLPSDRFFAERPEGSVSTLKIQRTQQEDSAVYLCASSLGDWSNQPQHFGDGTRLSIL.

This chain connects TRBV19 to TRBJ2-2; D remains unclear. Trimming left V 6 bases short and J 2 bases short, with 4 bases between. Germline lookup yields CDR1 LNHDA and CDR2 SQIVND (reference sequence). This CDR3 is 12 amino acids long. The CDR3 nucleotides are TGTGCCAGTAGGTACAACACCGGGGAGCTGTTTTTT. It codes for CASRYNTGELFF.

With regard to this clone: At the DNA level, this CDR3 is encoded by other sequences in the same sample as well. The V and J genes are TRBV5-1 and TRBJ1-1; D is uncertain. The germline V and J ends were trimmed by 0 bases and 2 bases, with 5 bases remaining between them. This CDR3 has 13 residues. Germline CDR1 reads SGHRS; CDR2 reads YFSETQ. The chain's CDR3 is CASSLVFNTEAFF. In nucleotides, the CDR3 is TGCGCCAGCAGCTTGGTGTTCAACACTGAAGCTTTCTTT.

CDR3 region: CASSSGVPGELFF. In DNA, the CDR3 is TGTGCCAGCAGCTCAGGGGTTCCCGGGGAGCTGTTTTTT. J is TRBJ2-2 and V is TRBV11-2, with a possible D match to TRBD1 (6 bases). The CDR3 extends over 13 amino acids. Trimming pared 4 bases from V and 6 bases from J, leaving 9 bases between. Germline CDR1 reads SGHAT; CDR2 reads FQNNGV.

The rearrangement joins TRBV25-1 to TRBJ2-7; TRBD2 is a possible D gene (6 bases). In germline, CDR1 is MGHDK, CDR2 SYGVNS. Trimming cost V 6 bases and J 2 bases, with 14 bases left between them. The CDR3 extends over 14 amino acids. CDR3 residues: CASRAPGVTYEQYF. The CDR3 DNA follows: TGTGCCAGCAGAGCCCCGGGGGTGACCTACGAGCAGTACTTC.

The chain recombines TRBV30 with TRBJ2-5; tentatively, D is TRBD1 (5 bases). Trimming pared 0 bases from V and 9 bases from J, leaving 14 bases between. Germline lookup yields CDR1 GTSNPN and CDR2 SVGIG (reference sequence). The length of the CDR3 is 13 residues. DNA for the CDR3: TGTGCCTGGAGTGTAGGGGCCGTGGGTCCCCAGTACTTC. This encodes CAWSVGAVGPQYF.

This chain connects TRBV5-4 to TRBJ2-5, with 7 bases matching TRBD2. Germline assignment: CDR1 SGHNT and CDR2 YYREEE (reference sequence). Trimming removed 4 bases from V and 5 bases from J; junction bases left unmatched: 5. The CDR3 loop spans 13 amino acids. CDR3 loop: CASSPLGGETQYF. The CDR3 coding sequence is TGTGCCAGCAGCCCCCTGGGAGGGGAGACCCAGTACTTC.

This chain joins TRBV5-1 and TRBJ2-1; the match to TRBD2 covers 8 bases. With 4 bases clipped from V and 7 bases from J, the junction kept 16 bases outside the gene matches. The CDR3 has 17 amino acids. Per germline, CDR1 SGHRS and CDR2 YFSETQ. CDR3 DNA: TGCGCCAGCAGCCCCCGCGTGCCGGGAGGGCCATCGAATGAGCAGTTCTTC. Translating gives CASSPRVPGGPSNEQFF.

This chain connects TRBV6-5 to TRBJ1-1, with a possible D match to TRBD1 (6 bases). Germline CDR1 reads MNHEY; CDR2 reads SVGAGI. The V and J ends lost 1 base and 0 bases respectively, with 6 bases between them. The CDR3 contains 14 residues. CDR3 loop: CASSYYRVNTEAFF. Written as DNA, the CDR3 is TGTGCCAGCAGTTACTACAGGGTGAACACTGAAGCTTTCTTT.

The chain joins TRBV10-1 to TRBJ2-7; a possible D gene is TRBD1 (5 bases). CDR3 length: 13 residues. V gave up 4 bases and J gave up 4 bases, with 11 bases separating them. Germline values: CDR1 WNHNN, CDR2 SYGVQD (reference sequence). The CDR3 coding sequence is TGCGCCAGCAGTGTTTGGCAGGGATACGAGCAGTACTTC. The encoded protein is CASSVWQGYEQYF.

The chain joins TRBV6-1 to TRBJ1-2; D is unclear. The CDR3 contains 14 residues. V was clipped by 0 bases and J by 8 bases, with 13 bases between them. Germline assignment: CDR1 MNHNS and CDR2 SASEGT. The CDR3 reads CASSEALPAFGYTF. CDR3 DNA sequence: TGTGCCAGCAGTGAAGCGCTGCCCGCTTTCGGCTACACCTTC.

The chain joins TRBV5-4 to TRBJ2-1; 9 bases are a match to TRBD2. After removal of 3 bases from V and 5 bases from J, the junction contained 6 bases not matched to a gene. In germline, CDR1 is SGHNT, CDR2 YYREEE (reference sequence). The CDR3 is made up of 15 amino acids. The CDR3 reads CASSSSGLANNEQFF. The CDR3 DNA is TGTGCCAGCAGCTCTTCGGGACTAGCCAACAATGAGCAGTTCTTC.

V usage is TRBV11-2 and J usage is TRBJ1-4; D is unclear. The CDR3 loop spans 18 amino acids. Germline CDR1 SGHAT, CDR2 FQNNGV. V was trimmed by 6 bases and J by 5 bases, leaving 25 bases between them. The chain's CDR3 is CASRHPGGTGRNNEKLFF. In DNA, the CDR3 is TGTGCCAGCAGACACCCCGGAGGAACTGGGAGGAACAATGAAAAACTGTTTTTT. Full variable domain (outside the CDR3, taken from reference TRBV11-2 and TRBJ1-4): EAGVAQSPRYKIIEKRQSVAFWCNPISGHATLYWYQQILGQGPKLLIQFQNNGVVDDSQLPKDRFSAERLKGVDSTLKIQPAKLEDSAVYLCASRHPGGTGRNNEKLFFGSGTQLSVL.

The chain uses TRBV28 and TRBJ1-1; D is uncertain. Germline lookup yields CDR1 MDHEN and CDR2 SYDVKM. The CDR3 sequence is 13 residues long. Trimming cost V 8 bases and J 5 bases, with 15 bases left between them. DNA for the CDR3: TGTGCCAGCTGGACCTCGGGAGGAACTGAAGCTTTCTTT. Its protein product is CASWTSGGTEAFF.

The rearrangement uses TRBV6-4 and TRBJ1-2; D unresolved. Trimming left V 6 bases short and J 7 bases short, with 18 bases between. The CDR3 sequence is 14 residues long. CDR1 and CDR2 (germline): MRHNA, SNTAGT. The CDR3 reads CASRETERVGGYTF. The CDR3, as DNA: TGTGCCAGCAGAGAAACTGAAAGAGTTGGTGGCTACACCTTC.

The V call is TRBV10-3, the J call TRBJ2-1, with D possibly being TRBD2 (6 bases). Trimming left V 7 bases short and J 7 bases short, with 20 bases between. Germline V lookup: CDR1 ENHRY, CDR2 SYGVKD. The CDR3 length is 15 residues. CDR3 loop: CAITRGTFSGNEQFF. The CDR3 bases are TGTGCCATCACCCGAGGGACTTTCTCGGGGAATGAGCAGTTCTTC.

The chain couples TRBV28 to TRBJ1-2; maybe TRBD1 (5 bases). This CDR3 has 15 amino acids. Trimming stripped 0 bases from V and 5 bases from J, with 13 bases between. Germline assignment: CDR1 MDHEN and CDR2 SYDVKM. The CDR3 coding sequence is TGTGCCAGCAGTTTATGGGGGGATCTGGGTTATGGCTACACCTTC. It yields the protein CASSLWGDLGYGYTF.

This sequence joins TRBV30 and TRBJ1-1, with D unclear. V lost 2 bases, J lost 1 base, and 11 bases lay in between. The CDR3 has 14 residues. From germline, CDR1 is GTSNPN and CDR2 SVGIG (reference sequence). The CDR3 region is CAWSRASTNTEAFF. The CDR3 region has the DNA TGTGCCTGGAGTCGGGCTTCCACGAACACTGAAGCTTTCTTT.

This clone has a single count. This CDR3 is CAIGDTNSYEQYF. The CDR3 bases are TGTGCCATCGGCGACACCAACTCCTACGAGCAGTACTTC. The V gene is TRBV10-3, the J gene TRBJ2-7; D is ambiguous. The germline CDR1 and CDR2 sequences are ENHRY and SYGVKD. The ends were cut back, 8 bases at V and 0 bases at J, with 11 bases in the middle. The CDR3 totals 13 residues.